This T cell receptor beta chain comes out of a study of T cell repertoires in cytomegalovirus infection (dated by TCRdb to the late 2010s). Turning to the overall study: The peptide stimulations were aimed at well-studied HLA-B-restricted epitopes as well as recently identified HLA-C-restricted CMV epitopes, whose presentation resists viral immunomodulation. The HLA type of each donor mattered for the analysis, because public TCR beta signatures pointed to carriage of CMV infection along with the matching HLA type. Broader findings and caveats from the paper: Carriers of CMV infection plus the relevant HLA type were discriminated by the cumulative frequency of public TCR beta family members in the study cohort and in an independent approximately 350-donor cohort. The ex vivo response was dominated by HLA-C-restricted CMV-specific TCR beta clonotypes, and the single most frequent clonotype in two of eight donors was supplied by these HLA-C-restricted clonotypes.

This clonotype has a handful of counts. The target of this receptor is not known. Base qualities were left out, and no much larger clone turns up one base away. Relative to germline, V is 5 bases shorter and J is 5 bases shorter, with 15 bases between their ends. CDR3 length: 15 amino acids, cysteine to phenylalanine. Only CDR3 DNA remains: 45 bases, in frame from the first base. The germline V gene provides CDR1 SGHAT and CDR2 FQNNGV. The data were produced on an Illumina HiSeq 1500. Using fastp trimming at Q25 and MiXCR clonotype assembly, TCRdb reanalyzed the public sequencing data and kept in-frame beta chains. Each CDR3 protein gets just one entry, which takes the most common genes and DNA from the rows behind it. This sample is represented by roughly 500,000 distinct CDR3 sequences; roughly 46% of them were singletons. The top ten clones comprise 40% to 50% of the sample. Per the publication, the treatment or condition label means: in vitro stimulation with specific CMV peptide epitopes to enrich CMV-specific T cells.

This sample comprised cultured PBMCs, obtained from culture after CMV antigen stimulation. The V gene is TRBV11-2 and the J gene is TRBJ2-2; perhaps TRBD2 is the D gene, with 7 bases matching. This TCR was sampled from a human donor in good health (CMV status not recorded). Some clones in this sample may be carry-over from other donors' samples. The DNA sequence is as follows: TGTGCCAGCAGCCCCATCCGGGGGGCAACCGGGGAGCTGTTTTTT. This is translated as CASSPIRGATGELFF.